The subject of this entry is one T cell receptor beta chain. The antigen remains unidentified. This sample was included in a study of shared clonotypes between healthy human individuals. The CDR3 contains 17 residues. V trimming: 5 bases; J trimming: 6 bases; junction bases outside the gene matches: 16. Germline V gene sequence: CDR1 SGHVS, CDR2 FNYEAQ. Produced via immunoSEQ multiplex PCR; TCRdb's table is partial and in-frame only. The profile shows around 1.6 million clones, 95% to 99% of them singletons. Whole-study results and caveats: Clonotype sharing among donors, it was expected, would be affected by sequencing depth. Memory subsets generally showed smaller estimated richness than naive subsets did. The study sampled only blood, and tissue repertoires likely differ.

The chain carries TRBV7-6 and TRBJ2-7; 10 nucleotides match TRBD1. The sample taken for sequencing was naive CD4+ T cells sorted from blood. The subset here: CD45RA+ positively selected. The sequence was collected from a man between 25 and 39 years old in good health. CDR3 amino acids: CASSGSPGQGPFAEQYF. CDR3 nucleotide sequence: TGTGCCAGCAGCGGATCCCCGGGACAGGGGCCGTTTGCCGAGCAGTACTTC.